Ten or more counts support the clone carrying this T cell receptor (beta chain). These data originate in a study of neurological immune-mediated disorders. The CDR3 contains 13 residues. CDR1 is SGHVS, CDR2 FNYEAQ, per germline. With 5 bases removed from V and 2 bases from J, the gap between germline ends came to 7 bases. TCRdb independently ran MiXCR on the 5' RACE reads; one entry per CDR3 protein. Of tens of thousands of distinct CDR3 sequences in the sample, roughly 3.2% were seen once. The V call is TRBV7-6, the J call TRBJ2-1, with D unresolved. The clonotype was recovered from a woman between 45 and 60 years old with multiple sclerosis. Specimen: PBMCs. The CDR3 nucleotides read TGTGCCAGCAGCCAGAACACCTACAATGAGCAGTTCTTC. Translating it yields CASSQNTYNEQFF. The entire variable domain, with the rest obtained from reference TRBV7-6 and TRBJ2-1, is as follows: GAGVSQSPRYKVTKRGQDVALRCDPISGHVSLYWYRQALGQGPEFLTYFNYEAQQDKSGLPNDRFSAERPEGSISTLTIQRTEQRDSAMYRCASSQNTYNEQFFGPGTRLTVL.